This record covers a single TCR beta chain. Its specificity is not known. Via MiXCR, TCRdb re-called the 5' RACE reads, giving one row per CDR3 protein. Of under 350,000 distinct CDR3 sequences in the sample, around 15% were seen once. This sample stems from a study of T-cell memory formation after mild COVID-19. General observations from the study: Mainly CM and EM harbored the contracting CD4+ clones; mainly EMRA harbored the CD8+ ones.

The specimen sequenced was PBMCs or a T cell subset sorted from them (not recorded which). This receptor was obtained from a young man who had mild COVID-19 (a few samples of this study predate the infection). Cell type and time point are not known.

The CDR3 reads CASSDGGAYGYTF. The DNA of the CDR3 is TGCGCCAGCAGTGATGGAGGGGCCTATGGCTACACCTTC. The chain joins TRBV10-1 to TRBJ1-2, with D possibly being TRBD1 (5 bases). Trimming took off 3 bases at V and 4 bases at J, with 9 bases between the two ends. Looked up from germline, CDR1 is WNHNN and CDR2 is SYGVQD (reference sequence). The CDR3 loop spans 13 amino acids.